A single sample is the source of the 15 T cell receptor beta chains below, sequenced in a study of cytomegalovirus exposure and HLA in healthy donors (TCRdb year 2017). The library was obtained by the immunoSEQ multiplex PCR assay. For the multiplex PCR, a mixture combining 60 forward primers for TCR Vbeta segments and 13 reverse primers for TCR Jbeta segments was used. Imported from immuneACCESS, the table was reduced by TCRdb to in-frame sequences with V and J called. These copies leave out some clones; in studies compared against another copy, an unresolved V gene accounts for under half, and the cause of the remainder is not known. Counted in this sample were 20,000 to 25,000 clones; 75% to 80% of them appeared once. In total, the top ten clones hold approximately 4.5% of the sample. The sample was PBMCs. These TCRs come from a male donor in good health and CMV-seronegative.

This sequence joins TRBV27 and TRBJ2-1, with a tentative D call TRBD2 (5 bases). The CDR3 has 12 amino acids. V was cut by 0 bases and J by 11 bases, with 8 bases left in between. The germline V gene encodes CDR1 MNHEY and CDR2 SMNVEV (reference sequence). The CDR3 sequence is CASSLSTGKQFF. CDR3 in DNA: TGTGCCAGCAGTTTATCTACGGGGAAGCAGTTCTTC.

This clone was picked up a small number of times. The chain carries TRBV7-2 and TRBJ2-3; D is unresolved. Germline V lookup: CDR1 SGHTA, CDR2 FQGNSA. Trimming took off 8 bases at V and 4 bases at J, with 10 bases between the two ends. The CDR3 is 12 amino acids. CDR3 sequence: CASALSADTQYF. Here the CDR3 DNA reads TGTGCCAGCGCCTTGAGCGCAGATACGCAGTATTTT.

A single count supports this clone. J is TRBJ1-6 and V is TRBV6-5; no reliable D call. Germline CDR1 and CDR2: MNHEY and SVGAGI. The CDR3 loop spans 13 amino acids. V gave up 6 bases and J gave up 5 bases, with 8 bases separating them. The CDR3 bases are TGTGCCAGCAGACTAGGGCATAATTCACCCCTCCACTTT. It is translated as CASRLGHNSPLHF.

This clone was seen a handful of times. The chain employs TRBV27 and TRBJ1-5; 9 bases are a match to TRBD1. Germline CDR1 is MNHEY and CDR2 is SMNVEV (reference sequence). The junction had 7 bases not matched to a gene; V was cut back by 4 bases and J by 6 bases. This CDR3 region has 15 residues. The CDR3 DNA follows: TGTGCCAGCAGTTCCGCCGGGACAGGGCTTCAGCCCCAGCATTTT. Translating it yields CASSSAGTGLQPQHF.

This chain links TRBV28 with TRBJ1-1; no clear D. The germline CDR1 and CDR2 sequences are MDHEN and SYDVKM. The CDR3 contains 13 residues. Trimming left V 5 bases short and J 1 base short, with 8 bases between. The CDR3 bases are TGTGCCAGCAGTCTAGAGCCGAACACTGAAGCTTTCTTT. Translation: CASSLEPNTEAFF.

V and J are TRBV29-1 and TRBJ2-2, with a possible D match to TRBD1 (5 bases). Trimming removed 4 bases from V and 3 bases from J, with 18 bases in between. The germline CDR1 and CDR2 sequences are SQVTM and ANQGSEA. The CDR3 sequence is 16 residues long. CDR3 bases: TGCAGCGTTGGCCCAGGGCGGCAGGGCGACACCGGGGAGCTGTTTTTT. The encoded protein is CSVGPGRQGDTGELFF.

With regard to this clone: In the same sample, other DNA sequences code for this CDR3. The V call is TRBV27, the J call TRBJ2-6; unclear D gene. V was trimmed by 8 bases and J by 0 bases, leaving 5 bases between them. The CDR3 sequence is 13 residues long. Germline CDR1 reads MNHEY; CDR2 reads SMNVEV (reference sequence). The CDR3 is CASGSSGANVLTF. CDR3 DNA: TGTGCCAGCGGCAGCTCTGGGGCCAACGTCCTGACTTTC.

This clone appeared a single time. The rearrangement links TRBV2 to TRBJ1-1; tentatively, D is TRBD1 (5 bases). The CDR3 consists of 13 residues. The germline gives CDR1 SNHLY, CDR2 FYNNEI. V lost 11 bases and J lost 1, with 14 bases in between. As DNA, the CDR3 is TGTGCCTGCCAGGCAGGGTCGAACACTGAAGCTTTCTTT. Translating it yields CACQAGSNTEAFF.

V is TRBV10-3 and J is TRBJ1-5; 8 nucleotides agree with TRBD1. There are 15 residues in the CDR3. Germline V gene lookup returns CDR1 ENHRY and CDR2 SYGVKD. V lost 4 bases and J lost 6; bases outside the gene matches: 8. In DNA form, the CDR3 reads TGTGCCATCAGTGCTGAGACAGGGGAGGGTCAGCCCCAGCATTTT. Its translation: CAISAETGEGQPQHF.

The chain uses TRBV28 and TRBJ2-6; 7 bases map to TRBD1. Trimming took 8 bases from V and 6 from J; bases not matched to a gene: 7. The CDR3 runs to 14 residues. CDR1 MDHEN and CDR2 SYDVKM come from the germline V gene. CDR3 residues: CASGKTGKANVLTF. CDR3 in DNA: TGTGCCAGCGGAAAGACAGGGAAGGCCAACGTCCTGACTTTC.

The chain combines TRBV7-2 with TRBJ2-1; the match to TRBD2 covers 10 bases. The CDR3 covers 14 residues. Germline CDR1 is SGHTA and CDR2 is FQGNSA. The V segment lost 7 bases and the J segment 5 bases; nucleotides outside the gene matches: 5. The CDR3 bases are TGTGCCAGCATCCGGACTAGCGGCAACAATGAGCAGTTCTTC. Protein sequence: CASIRTSGNNEQFF.

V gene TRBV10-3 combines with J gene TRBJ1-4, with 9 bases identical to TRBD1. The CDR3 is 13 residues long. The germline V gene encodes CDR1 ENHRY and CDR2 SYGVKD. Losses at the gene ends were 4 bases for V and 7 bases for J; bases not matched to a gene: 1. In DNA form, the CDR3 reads TGTGCCATCAGTGCACAGGGGGCTGAAAAACTGTTTTTT. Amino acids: CAISAQGAEKLFF.

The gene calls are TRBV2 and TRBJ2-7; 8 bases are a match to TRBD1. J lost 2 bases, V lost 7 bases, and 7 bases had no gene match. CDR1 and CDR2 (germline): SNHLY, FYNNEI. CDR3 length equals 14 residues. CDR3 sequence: CASTGQGLPYEQYF. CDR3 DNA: TGTGCCAGCACTGGACAGGGTCTCCCCTACGAGCAGTACTTC. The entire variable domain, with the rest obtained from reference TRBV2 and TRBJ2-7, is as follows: EPEVTQTPSHQVTQMGQEVILRCVPISNHLYFYWYRQILGQKVEFLVSFYNNEISEKSEIFDDQFSVERPDGSNFTLKIRSTKLEDSAMYFCASTGQGLPYEQYFGPGTRLTVT.

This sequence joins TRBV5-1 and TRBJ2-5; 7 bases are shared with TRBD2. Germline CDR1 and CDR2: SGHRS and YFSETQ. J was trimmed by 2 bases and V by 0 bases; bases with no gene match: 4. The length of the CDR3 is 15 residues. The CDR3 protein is CASSLVRGSQETQYF. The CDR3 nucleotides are TGCGCCAGCAGCTTGGTTCGCGGGAGTCAAGAGACCCAGTACTTC.

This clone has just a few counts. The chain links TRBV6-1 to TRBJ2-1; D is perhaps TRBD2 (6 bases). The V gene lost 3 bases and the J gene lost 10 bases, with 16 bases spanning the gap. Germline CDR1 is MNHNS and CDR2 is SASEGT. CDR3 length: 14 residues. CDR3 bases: TGTGCCAGCAGTGAGATAGCGGAGCCAGGCGAGCAGTTCTTC. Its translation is CASSEIAEPGEQFF.